The 23 T cell receptor beta chains given below trace back to one sample, sequenced in a study of T cells expressing NK-cell markers. For each CDR3 protein, TCRdb gives one entry from its re-call of the 5' RACE reads, without DNA. The table lists roughly 420,000 distinct CDR3 sequences. Sample: blood T cells: a sorted CD56 or NKG2C T cell subset, CD4+ or CD8+ T cells, or bulk PBMC T cells (not recorded which). The receptors were gathered from a woman aged 18-69 years in good health.

The chain couples TRBV21-1 to TRBJ2-7; TCRdb gives TRBD1 as the D gene, but with no DNA this cannot be confirmed. TRBV21-1 is an annotated pseudogene. The CDR3 is 14 amino acids. This CDR3 reads CASSKEGQFYEQYF.

The rearrangement links TRBV25-1 to TRBJ2-1; TCRdb outputs TRBD2, but without DNA this stays unchecked. Per the germline V gene, CDR1 is MGHDK and CDR2 is SYGVNS. The CDR3 spans 14 residues. The CDR3: CASSLTGTNNEQFF.

This chain uses TRBV29-1 with TRBJ2-1; checking the TCRdb D call of TRBD2 is not possible without DNA. CDR1 SQVTM and CDR2 ANQGSEA come from the germline V gene. The CDR3 length is 13 residues. CDR3 amino acids: CSVEAPLGREQFF.

This chain joins TRBV5-4 and TRBJ2-3; the TCRdb D gene call, TRBD1, has no DNA to confirm it. In germline, CDR1 is SGHNT, CDR2 YYREEE (reference sequence). This CDR3 has 14 residues. The CDR3 reads CASSVTGVADTQYF. The variable domain in full, with the rest retrieved from reference TRBV5-4 and TRBJ2-3, is ETGVTQSPTHLIKTRGQQVTLRCSSQSGHNTVSWYQQALGQGPQFIFQYYREEENGRGNFPPRFSGLQFPNYSSELNVNALELDDSALYLCASSVTGVADTQYFGPGTRLTVL.

The chain has TRBV29-1 and TRBJ2-2; the D call from TCRdb, TRBD2, cannot be confirmed without DNA. Germline loops: CDR1 SQVTM, CDR2 ANQGSEA. CDR3 length: 19 residues. The CDR3 sequence is CSVEDKLAGGHRNTGELFF.

The gene calls are TRBV18 and TRBJ1-1. Germline loops: CDR1 KGHSH, CDR2 LQKENI. The CDR3 spans 13 residues. CDR3: CASSPVVNTEAFF.

The chain combines TRBV20-1 with TRBJ2-1. Germline assignment: CDR1 DFQATT and CDR2 SNEGSKA (reference sequence). This CDR3 is built from 14 residues. CDR3 sequence reads: CSARERWSYNEQFF.

V is TRBV20-1 and J is TRBJ2-7; TCRdb lists TRBD2, though no DNA is available to test this call. Germline CDR1 and CDR2: DFQATT and SNEGSKA (reference sequence). There are 14 residues in the CDR3. CDR3 loop: CSASRTSGFYEQYF.

The J gene is TRBJ2-7, the V gene TRBV18; TCRdb's D call of TRBD1 is untestable without DNA. CDR3 length: 12 residues. Germline V CDR1 and CDR2: KGHSH, LQKENI. The CDR3 region is CASSPRDYEQYF.

The chain is built from TRBV5-5 and TRBJ2-5; TCRdb outputs TRBD1, but without DNA this stays unchecked. Germline CDR1 reads SGHKS; CDR2 reads YYEKEE (reference sequence). The CDR3 is 15 residues long. The CDR3 spells CASSLVGAGQETQYF.

This chain uses TRBV20-1 with TRBJ2-3; there is no DNA to check the TCRdb D call of TRBD2. Per the germline V gene, CDR1 is DFQATT and CDR2 is SNEGSKA (reference sequence). The CDR3 length is 16 residues. The CDR3 sequence: CSARVGLAGVRDTQYF.

The chain joins TRBV20-1 to TRBJ2-2; the TRBD2 assignment by TCRdb is unverifiable without DNA. Germline lookup yields CDR1 DFQATT and CDR2 SNEGSKA (reference sequence). The length of the CDR3 is 12 residues. CDR3 loop: CSAMGGGGELFF.

The genes are TRBV19 and TRBJ1-2; TCRdb indicates TRBD1, and absent DNA this call remains unverified. Germline V lookup: CDR1 LNHDA, CDR2 SQIVND (reference sequence). The length of the CDR3 is 14 residues. Here the CDR3 reads CASSPQGTIYGYTF.

CDR3 loop: CASSLDMETQYF. The rearrangement links TRBV5-1 to TRBJ2-5. The CDR3 is 12 amino acids. Germline values: CDR1 SGHRS, CDR2 YFSETQ.

The chain links TRBV6-1 to TRBJ1-2; TCRdb lists TRBD1, though no DNA is available to test this call. From germline, CDR1 is MNHNS and CDR2 SASEGT. This CDR3 is 14 amino acids long. This CDR3 reads CASRTPGPRQGYTF.

The V gene is TRBV27, the J gene TRBJ2-3. From germline, CDR1 is MNHEY and CDR2 SMNVEV (reference sequence). This CDR3 is built from 14 residues. The CDR3 loop is CASSLAGKADTQYF.

This chain uses TRBV19 with TRBJ1-1; TCRdb picks TRBD1, but there is no DNA to check that call. The CDR3 has 14 amino acids. Germline V CDR1 and CDR2: LNHDA, SQIVND (reference sequence). CDR3: CASSPGQGLGEAFF.

The rearrangement links TRBV7-9 to TRBJ2-7. The CDR3 loop spans 12 amino acids. The germline gives CDR1 SEHNR, CDR2 FQNEAQ (reference sequence). The CDR3 protein is CASSFLGYEQYF.

The rearrangement links TRBV7-9 to TRBJ1-6. The CDR3 has 12 residues. Germline V gene sequence: CDR1 SEHNR, CDR2 FQNEAQ (reference sequence). The CDR3 here is CASSPDNSPLHF.

The CDR3 reads CASSLISMETQYF. V usage is TRBV12-3 or TRBV12-4 and J usage is TRBJ2-5. CDR3 length: 13 residues.

The rearrangement uses TRBV18 and TRBJ2-5; checking the TCRdb D call of TRBD2 is not possible without DNA. Looked up from germline, CDR1 is KGHSH and CDR2 is LQKENI. This CDR3 comprises 17 residues. The CDR3 spells CASSPGGLAGMEETQYF.

This chain uses TRBV4-2 with TRBJ2-3; TCRdb selects TRBD2, and the lack of DNA leaves this call unchecked. Germline CDR1 reads LGHNA; CDR2 reads YNFKEQ. There are 17 residues in the CDR3. The CDR3: CASSQVLAGGGTDTQYF.

CDR3 loop: CASSAPSSYNEQFF. The V gene is TRBV27, the J gene TRBJ2-1. This CDR3 region has 14 residues. Germline CDR1 and CDR2: MNHEY and SMNVEV (reference sequence).